This TCR beta chain was found in a study of T cells in Graves' hyperthyroidism and ophthalmopathy. Regarding the study as a whole: The authors' 13 V-J model separated ophthalmopathy from stable hyperthyroidism.

This CDR3 comprises 15 residues. The J segment lost 4 bases and the V segment lost 6 bases, leaving 8 bases of the junction unmatched. The investigators amplified TCR beta CDR3 regions from RNA transcripts. A first-round RT-PCR of the TCR CDR3 used the HTBI primer set. MiXCR, run by TCRdb on the multiplex PCR reads, gives a single entry per CDR3 protein. The sample shows some 500,000 distinct CDR3 sequences, under 15% of them seen only once. In this sample, this clonotype turned up a few times. What it binds is unknown. A single base separates this from a much larger clone, so it may be a read error. The final CDR3 position lacks the conserved phenylalanine or tryptophan, pointing to a likely read error. Stability of Graves' hyperthyroidism was defined as absent ophthalmopathy progression within 18 months. Recently diagnosed hyperthyroidism of less than 2 months' duration affected patients aged 18 to 65. Patients were excluded for uncontrolled infection, other autoimmune disease, pregnancy or lactation.

The sequence was obtained from a woman between 18 and 30 years old with Graves' hyperthyroidism. The genes are TRBV12-3 or TRBV12-4 and TRBJ2-1, with 8 bases that match TRBD2. Sequencing was carried out using blood. The CDR3 region has the DNA TGTGCCAGCAGGCTCGGGGCTAGCGGGTACAATGAGCAGTTCTCC. It yields the protein CASRLGASGYNEQFS.